This T cell receptor beta chain was recorded in a study of T cell responses to AZD1222 COVID-19 vaccine. Clones were sequenced by immunoSEQ multiplex PCR, and TCRdb holds only the in-frame ones, with some missing. Among more than 110,000 clones listed, 90% were seen once. The germline V gene encodes CDR1 SGDLS and CDR2 YYNGEE. V gave up 0 bases and J gave up 7 bases; unmatched junction bases: 9. The CDR3 length is 17 residues. The sequencing used peripheral blood, collected on day 0 of AZD1222 vaccination. The gene calls are TRBV9 and TRBJ2-1; 11 nucleotides match TRBD2. The TCR comes from an adult in good health. The CDR3 bases are TGTGCCAGCAGCGTAGGCAGGTTAGCGGGAGGGCAAAATGAGCAGTTCTTC. This codes for CASSVGRLAGGQNEQFF.